These 8 T cell receptor beta chains were sequenced from one sample in a study of cytomegalovirus exposure and HLA in healthy donors. The study ran its PCR with 60 Vbeta and 13 Jbeta primers. TCRdb keeps only in-frame clones here, not all; method: immunoSEQ multiplex PCR. This table has 100,000 to 150,000 clones, 80% appearing once. Sequenced: PBMCs. Every receptor here comes from a man in his thirties or forties in good health and CMV-seropositive.

This clone was detected a few times. The chain has TRBV19 and TRBJ1-3, with D possibly being TRBD1 (6 bases). Per the germline V gene, CDR1 is LNHDA and CDR2 is SQIVND (reference sequence). This CDR3 comprises 15 residues. Deletions cut 4 bases from V and 2 bases from J, with 12 bases between. DNA of the CDR3: TGTGCCAGTAGTACCGCAGGGGAAGCTGGAAACACCATATATTTT. This gives the protein CASSTAGEAGNTIYF.

This clone appeared once. This chain connects TRBV6-1 to TRBJ1-1, with D maybe TRBD1 (6 bases). Trimming shortened V by 4 bases and J by 0 bases, and 15 bases separated the two germline ends. The germline gives CDR1 MNHNS, CDR2 SASEGT. There are 16 residues in the CDR3. The CDR3 DNA follows: TGTGCCAGCAGTGGGGGGCCTATAATACTGAACACTGAAGCTTTCTTT. Its translation: CASSGGPIILNTEAFF.

This chain uses TRBV4-1 with TRBJ2-5; a possible D gene is TRBD1 (6 bases). V was cut by 1 base and J by 4 bases, with 13 bases left in between. CDR1 is MGHRA and CDR2 is YSYEKL in the germline V gene. CDR3 size: 15 residues. CDR3: CASSQVTGTGETQYF. The CDR3 region has the DNA TGCGCCAGCAGCCAAGTTACAGGGACCGGAGAGACCCAGTACTTC.

The rearrangement joins TRBV7-9 to TRBJ1-2, with D hard to call. Between the trimmed V and J ends, which lost 2 bases and 6 bases, there was a span of 4 bases. Germline values: CDR1 SEHNR, CDR2 FQNEAQ (reference sequence). There are 11 residues in the CDR3. CDR3 region: CASSLRDGYTF. The CDR3 DNA reads as TGTGCCAGCAGCTTACGGGATGGCTACACCTTC. The whole variable domain, remainder taken from reference TRBV7-9 and TRBJ1-2, is DTGVSQNPRHKITKRGQNVTFRCDPISEHNRLYWYRQTLGQGPEFLTYFQNEAQLEKSRLLSDRFSAERPKGSFSTLEIQRTEQGDSAMYLCASSLRDGYTFGSGTRLTVV.

The genes are TRBV19 and TRBJ2-7, with 7 bases matching TRBD1. Per germline, CDR1 LNHDA and CDR2 SQIVND (reference sequence). V gave up 5 bases and J gave up 2 bases; unmatched junction bases: 6. This CDR3 spans 14 amino acids. The CDR3 DNA is TGTGCCAGTAGTCTCAACAGGGGCCCCTACGAGCAGTACTTC. This gives the protein CASSLNRGPYEQYF.

The genes are TRBV27 and TRBJ1-1; D gene ambiguous. In germline, CDR1 is MNHEY, CDR2 SMNVEV (reference sequence). CDR3 size: 15 residues. Trimming cost V 2 bases and J 4 bases, with 14 bases left between them. CDR3 residues: CASSLKWPLFTEAFF. CDR3 nucleotides: TGTGCCAGCAGTTTAAAATGGCCCCTCTTCACTGAAGCTTTCTTT.

This clone was seen only a few times. CDR3 DNA sequence: TGTGCCAGCAGCGCCGGAGCTTACACCGGGGAGCTGTTTTTT. It encodes CASSAGAYTGELFF. This chain connects TRBV9 to TRBJ2-2; no firm D call. The CDR3 is made up of 14 amino acids. Deletions cut 3 bases from V and 3 bases from J, with 9 bases between. CDR1 is SGDLS and CDR2 is YYNGEE in the germline V gene.

CDR3 amino acids: CASSSSDRGGYGYTF. The CDR3 region has the DNA TGTGCCAGCAGTTCGTCGGACAGGGGCGGCTATGGCTACACCTTC. This chain links TRBV6-6 with TRBJ1-2; 9 bases line up with TRBD1. The CDR3 runs 15 residues. Germline CDR1 reads MNHNY; CDR2 reads SVGAGI (reference sequence). With 4 bases clipped from V and 4 bases from J, the junction kept 7 bases outside the gene matches.